This T cell receptor beta chain was recorded in a study of technical replicates of blood from several donors. Assay: immunoSEQ multiplex PCR; the TCRdb copy retains only in-frame clones and omits some. The sample lists tens of thousands of clones, about 98% occurring once. This CDR3 has 13 amino acids. Germline CDR1 is SGHRS and CDR2 is YFSETQ. V lost 3 bases and J 1 base, leaving 7 bases between the germline ends. The chain recombines TRBV5-1 with TRBJ1-1; no clear D gene. Sequencing used T cells isolated from PBMCs. This sequence originates from a human donor in good health. CDR3 DNA sequence: TGCGCCAGCAGCTCATTACAGAACACTGAAGCTTTCTTT. The encoded protein is CASSSLQNTEAFF.